The 22 T cell receptor beta chains presented below share a single source sample, sequenced in a study of cytomegalovirus exposure and HLA in healthy donors. The PCR ran on 60 Vbeta and 13 Jbeta primers. Clones were read by immunoSEQ multiplex PCR, and TCRdb kept only the in-frame ones, dropping some. The sample includes roughly 100,000 clones. Specimen: PBMCs. Receptors were obtained from a man aged 35-49 years in good health and CMV-seronegative.

The rearrangement links TRBV2 to TRBJ2-7, with a possible D match to TRBD1 (6 bases). Germline V gene data show CDR1 as SNHLY and CDR2 as FYNNEI. CDR3 size: 14 residues. V was clipped by 5 bases and J by 9 bases, with 20 bases between them. The CDR3 nucleotides are TGTGCCAGCAGTTACGGGGACGCTAGAGGGGGGCAGTACTTC. It codes for CASSYGDARGGQYF.

The rearrangement uses TRBV4-3 and TRBJ1-6, with 8 bases that match TRBD1. This CDR3 spans 14 amino acids. Germline lookup yields CDR1 LGHNA and CDR2 YSLEER. V lost 4 bases and J lost 7; bases outside the gene matches: 3. The CDR3 reads CASSRQGKNSPLHF. CDR3 coding DNA: TGCGCCAGCAGCCGACAGGGGAAAAATTCACCCCTCCACTTT.

The chain is built from TRBV11-2 and TRBJ2-2; no clear D. The CDR3 spans 12 residues. Germline CDR1 SGHAT, CDR2 FQNNGV. V lost 5 bases and J 2 bases, leaving 3 bases between the germline ends. CDR3 region: CASSQNTGELFF. CDR3 DNA: TGTGCCAGCAGCCAAAACACCGGGGAGCTGTTTTTT.

The rearrangement uses TRBV28 and TRBJ2-7; 13 bases are shared with TRBD2. The CDR3 has 15 amino acids. From germline, CDR1 is MDHEN and CDR2 SYDVKM. The ends lost 9 bases at V and 1 base at J; junction bases unmatched: 6. The CDR3 loop reads CASGLAGEASYEQYF. The CDR3 DNA is TGTGCCAGTGGACTAGCGGGAGAGGCATCCTACGAGCAGTACTTC.

The CDR3 bases are TGTGCCAGCAGTGGACTAAAGCCCTTCTACGAGCAGTACTTC. Translation gives CASSGLKPFYEQYF. The rearrangement joins TRBV2 to TRBJ2-7; possible D gene TRBD2, 5 bases. The CDR3 contains 14 residues. Germline V lookup: CDR1 SNHLY, CDR2 FYNNEI. Trimming took 4 bases from V and 3 from J, leaving 13 bases between them.

The chain employs TRBV4-3 and TRBJ2-3, with D perhaps TRBD2 (6 bases). With 1 base removed from V and 1 base from J, the gap between germline ends came to 12 bases. Germline V gene data show CDR1 as LGHNA and CDR2 as YSLEER. The CDR3 loop spans 16 amino acids. The CDR3 DNA reads TGCGCCAGCAGCCAAGGGGTCGGCGGGGGCACAGATACGCAGTATTTT. Its translation is CASSQGVGGGTDTQYF.

This chain links TRBV2 with TRBJ2-1, with 7 bases matching TRBD1. The CDR3 runs 15 residues. Germline CDR1 reads SNHLY; CDR2 reads FYNNEI. Trimming at V came to 4 bases and at J to 1 base, leaving 4 bases not matched to a gene. The CDR3: CASSGGQASYNEQFF. The CDR3 DNA reads TGTGCCAGCAGTGGCGGACAGGCGTCCTACAATGAGCAGTTCTTC.

Here the CDR3 reads CASSQEGGGAYYGYTF. DNA for the CDR3: TGCGCCAGCAGCCAAGAGGGGGGGGGCGCATACTATGGCTACACCTTC. V usage is TRBV4-3 and J usage is TRBJ1-2, with D possibly TRBD1 on 6 matching bases. The CDR3 loop spans 16 amino acids. Trimming stripped 0 bases from V and 3 bases from J, with 14 bases between. Looked up from germline, CDR1 is LGHNA and CDR2 is YSLEER.

The chain recombines TRBV10-3 with TRBJ1-2; perhaps TRBD1 as D (6 bases). Trimming left V 3 bases short and J 2 bases short, with 16 bases between. Germline CDR1 reads ENHRY; CDR2 reads SYGVKD. The CDR3 is 16 residues long. CDR3 loop: CAISEVRGASNYGYTF. DNA for the CDR3: TGTGCCATCAGTGAAGTTCGGGGGGCCTCGAACTATGGCTACACCTTC.

V gene TRBV27 combines with J gene TRBJ1-2; D gene uncertain. V shed 4 bases and J shed 0 bases, with 6 bases lying between them. Germline CDR1 MNHEY, CDR2 SMNVEV (reference sequence). This CDR3 is 13 amino acids long. This CDR3 reads CASSSFANYGYTF. DNA for the CDR3: TGTGCCAGCAGTTCGTTTGCTAACTATGGCTACACCTTC.

The rearrangement uses TRBV28 and TRBJ2-7; D gene ambiguous. The CDR3 length is 11 residues. The germline gives CDR1 MDHEN, CDR2 SYDVKM. Trimming took 4 bases from V and 3 from J, leaving 4 bases between them. This CDR3 reads CASSSDYEQYF. The CDR3 DNA sequence: TGTGCCAGCAGTTCAGACTACGAGCAGTACTTC. The full variable domain, in which reference TRBV28 and TRBJ2-7 provide the parts outside the CDR3, is DVKVTQSSRYLVKRTGEKVFLECVQDMDHENMFWYRQDPGLGLRLIYFSYDVKMKEKGDIPEGYSVSREKKERFSLILESASTNQTSMYLCASSSDYEQYFGPGTRLTVT.

In nucleotides, the CDR3 is TGTGCCAGCAAGAGGAAGGCGAACACTGAAGCTTTCTTT. Its protein is CASKRKANTEAFF. The gene calls are TRBV6-1 and TRBJ1-1, with D uncertain. The CDR3 is 13 residues long. V was trimmed by 7 bases and J by 1 base, leaving 10 bases between them. Germline CDR1 reads MNHNS; CDR2 reads SASEGT.

In the case of this clone: Compared with germline, one end of the junction differs, possibly owing to a read error. The chain has TRBV6-1 and TRBJ1-6; TRBD1 matches at 7 bases. The germline CDR1 and CDR2 sequences are MNHNS and SASEGT. This CDR3 region has 13 residues. CDR3 coding DNA: TGTGCCAGCAGTCCAACAGGGGATTCACCCCTCCGCTTT. This codes for CASSPTGDSPLRF.

The chain joins TRBV28 to TRBJ2-5; 7 bases fit TRBD1. Germline V gene sequence: CDR1 MDHEN, CDR2 SYDVKM. The CDR3 totals 14 residues. V trimming: 5 bases; J trimming: 2 bases; junction bases outside the gene matches: 5. The CDR3 coding sequence is TGTGCCAGCAGTACGGGGACAGTACAAGAGACCCAGTACTTC. This codes for CASSTGTVQETQYF.

This sequence joins TRBV5-1 and TRBJ1-1; D remains ambiguous. The CDR3 contains 14 residues. Trimming shortened V by 2 bases and J by 3 bases, and 11 bases separated the two germline ends. The germline CDR1 and CDR2 sequences are SGHRS and YFSETQ. The CDR3 protein is CASSFVGGDTEAFF. In DNA, the CDR3 is TGCGCCAGCAGCTTCGTCGGAGGAGACACTGAAGCTTTCTTT.

The chain couples TRBV28 to TRBJ2-5, with 7 bases matching TRBD2. The CDR3 sequence is 16 residues long. V trimming: 2 bases; J trimming: 3 bases; junction bases outside the gene matches: 9. Per the germline V gene, CDR1 is MDHEN and CDR2 is SYDVKM. CDR3: CASSLLEGAGKETQYF. The CDR3 nucleotides are TGTGCCAGCAGTTTACTGGAGGGAGCGGGGAAAGAGACCCAGTACTTC.

CDR3 coding DNA: TGCGCCAGCAGCGCGTTTTTGACTAGCGGAGCCTACAATGAGCAGTTCTTC. It yields the protein CASSAFLTSGAYNEQFF. The J gene is TRBJ2-1, the V gene TRBV5-1; 9 nucleotides match TRBD2. This CDR3 has 17 amino acids. The V and J ends lost 4 bases and 2 bases, in that order; junction bases with no gene match: 10. Germline V CDR1 and CDR2: SGHRS, YFSETQ.

V usage is TRBV2 and J usage is TRBJ2-3, with 7 nucleotides matching TRBD1. CDR1 is SNHLY, CDR2 FYNNEI, per germline. The junction had 3 bases not matched to a gene; V was cut back by 4 bases and J by 2 bases. This CDR3 has 14 amino acids. The CDR3 spells CASSADRVTDTQYF. The CDR3 bases are TGTGCCAGCAGTGCAGACAGGGTCACAGATACGCAGTATTTT.

The gene calls are TRBV5-1 and TRBJ2-1; 7 nucleotides agree with TRBD1. V shed 6 bases, J shed 1 base, and the junction held 1 base outside the gene matches. This CDR3 spans 13 amino acids. The germline gives CDR1 SGHRS, CDR2 YFSETQ. The chain's CDR3 is CASTTGSYNEQFF. The CDR3 nucleotides read TGCGCCAGCACGACAGGGTCCTACAATGAGCAGTTCTTC.

The chain links TRBV18 to TRBJ2-6, with a possible D match to TRBD1 (7 bases). V was pared by 5 bases and J by 2 bases, with 16 bases between. The CDR3 length is 17 residues. Germline V gene data show CDR1 as KGHSH and CDR2 as LQKENI. This CDR3 is CASSGRGAGPGANVLTF. The CDR3 DNA follows: TGTGCCAGCTCAGGCAGGGGGGCAGGCCCTGGGGCCAACGTCCTGACTTTC.

The V and J genes are TRBV19 and TRBJ2-6, with 7 bases that match TRBD1. The CDR3 length is 18 residues. V shed 7 bases, J shed 0 bases, and the junction held 12 bases outside the gene matches. CDR1 and CDR2 (germline): LNHDA, SQIVND (reference sequence). In nucleotides, the CDR3 is TGTGCCAGTATTAAGGACGTTAGACAGGGCTCTGGGGCCAACGTCCTGACTTTC. This sequence encodes CASIKDVRQGSGANVLTF. The entire variable domain, with the rest obtained from reference TRBV19 and TRBJ2-6, is as follows: DGGITQSPKYLFRKEGQNVTLSCEQNLNHDAMYWYRQDPGQGLRLIYYSQIVNDFQKGDIAEGYSVSREKKESFPLTVTSAQKNPTAFYLCASIKDVRQGSGANVLTFGAGSRLTVL.

V is TRBV5-1 and J is TRBJ2-1; D is perhaps TRBD1 (5 bases). The CDR3 has 14 residues. Germline lookup yields CDR1 SGHRS and CDR2 YFSETQ. Trimming took off 3 bases at V and 6 bases at J, with 13 bases between the two ends. In nucleotides, the CDR3 is TGCGCCAGCAGCTATGGACAACAACGCAATGAGCAGTTCTTC. Translation gives CASSYGQQRNEQFF.